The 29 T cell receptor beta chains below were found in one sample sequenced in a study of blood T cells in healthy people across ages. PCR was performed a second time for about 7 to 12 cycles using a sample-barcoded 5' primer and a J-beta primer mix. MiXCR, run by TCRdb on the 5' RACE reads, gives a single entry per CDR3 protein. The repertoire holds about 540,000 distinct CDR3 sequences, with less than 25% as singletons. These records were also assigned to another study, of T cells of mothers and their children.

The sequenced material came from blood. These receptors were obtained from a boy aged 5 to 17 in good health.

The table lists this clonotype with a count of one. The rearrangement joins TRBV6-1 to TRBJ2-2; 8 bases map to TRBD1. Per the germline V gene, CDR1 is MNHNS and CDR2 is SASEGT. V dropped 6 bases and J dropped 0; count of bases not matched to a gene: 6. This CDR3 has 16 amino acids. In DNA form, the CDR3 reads TGTGCCAGCAGCCGACGGACAGGGACGAACACCGGGGAGCTGTTTTTT. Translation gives CASSRRTGTNTGELFF.

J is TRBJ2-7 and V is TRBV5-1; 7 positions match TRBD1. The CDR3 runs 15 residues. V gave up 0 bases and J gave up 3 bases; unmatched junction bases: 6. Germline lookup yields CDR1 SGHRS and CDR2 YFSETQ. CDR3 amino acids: CASSLDPGGSYEQYF. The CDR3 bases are TGCGCCAGCAGCTTGGACCCAGGGGGTAGCTACGAGCAGTACTTC.

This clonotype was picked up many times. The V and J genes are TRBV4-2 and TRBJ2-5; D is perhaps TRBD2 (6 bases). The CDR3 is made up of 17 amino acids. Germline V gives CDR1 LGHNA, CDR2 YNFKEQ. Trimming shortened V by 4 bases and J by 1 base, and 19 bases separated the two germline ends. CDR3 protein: CASSLHGTSGFQETQYF. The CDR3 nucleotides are TGTGCCAGCAGCCTCCACGGCACCAGCGGGTTCCAAGAGACCCAGTACTTC.

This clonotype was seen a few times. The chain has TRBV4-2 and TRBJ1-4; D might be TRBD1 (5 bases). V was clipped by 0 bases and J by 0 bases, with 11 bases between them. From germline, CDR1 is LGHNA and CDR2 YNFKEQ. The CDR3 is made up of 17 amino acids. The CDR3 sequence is CASSQEQWGATNEKLFF. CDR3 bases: TGTGCCAGCAGCCAAGAACAGTGGGGGGCAACTAATGAAAAACTGTTTTTT.

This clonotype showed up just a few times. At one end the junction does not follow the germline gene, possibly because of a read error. The CDR3 protein is CASSTSSGRYF. The CDR3 region has the DNA TGTGCCAGCAGCACCTCTAGCGGGAGATACTTC. The chain has TRBV28 and TRBJ2-1; TRBD2 matches at 10 bases. CDR1 is MDHEN, CDR2 SYDVKM, per germline. The CDR3 extends over 11 amino acids.

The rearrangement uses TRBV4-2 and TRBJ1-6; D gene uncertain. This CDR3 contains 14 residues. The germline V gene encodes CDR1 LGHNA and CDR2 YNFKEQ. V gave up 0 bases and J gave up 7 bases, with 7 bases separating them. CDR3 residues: CASSQERANSPLHF. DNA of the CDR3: TGTGCCAGCAGCCAAGAAAGGGCCAATTCACCCCTCCACTTT.

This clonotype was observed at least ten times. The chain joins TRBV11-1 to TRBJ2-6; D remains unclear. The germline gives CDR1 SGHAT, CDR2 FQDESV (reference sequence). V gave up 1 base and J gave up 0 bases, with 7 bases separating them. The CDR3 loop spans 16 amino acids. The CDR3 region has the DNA TGTGCCAGCAGCTTAGAAGGGTCCTCTGGGGCCAACGTCCTGACTTTC. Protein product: CASSLEGSSGANVLTF.

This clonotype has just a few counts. CDR3 sequence reads: CASSGGNQETQYF. As DNA, the CDR3 is TGTGCCAGCAGTGGTGGGAATCAAGAGACCCAGTACTTC. The chain links TRBV6-1 to TRBJ2-5; D remains unclear. Germline V lookup: CDR1 MNHNS, CDR2 SASEGT. This CDR3 is built from 13 residues. Trimming cost V 4 bases and J 2 bases, with 8 bases left between them.

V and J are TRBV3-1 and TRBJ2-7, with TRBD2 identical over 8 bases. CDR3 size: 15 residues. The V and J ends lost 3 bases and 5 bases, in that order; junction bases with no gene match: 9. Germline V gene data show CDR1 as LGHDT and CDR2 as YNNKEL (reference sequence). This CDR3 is CASSQGGLAFNEQYF. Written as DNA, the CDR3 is TGTGCCAGCAGCCAGGGAGGACTAGCTTTCAACGAGCAGTACTTC.

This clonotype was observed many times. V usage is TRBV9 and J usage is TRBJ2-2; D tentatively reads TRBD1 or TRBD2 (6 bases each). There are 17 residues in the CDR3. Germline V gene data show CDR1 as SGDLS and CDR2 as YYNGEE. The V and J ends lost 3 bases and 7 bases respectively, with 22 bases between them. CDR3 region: CASSAPYTGAHGGELFF. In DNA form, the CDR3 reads TGTGCCAGCAGCGCCCCATACACGGGGGCTCACGGCGGGGAGCTGTTTTTT.

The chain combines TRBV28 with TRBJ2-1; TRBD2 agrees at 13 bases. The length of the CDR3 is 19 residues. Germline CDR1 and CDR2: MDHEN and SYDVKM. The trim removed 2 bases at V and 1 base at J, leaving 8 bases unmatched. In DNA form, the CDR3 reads TGTGCCAGCAGTTTACGACTAGCGGGGGGCCCTAAGTCCTACAATGAGCAGTTCTTC. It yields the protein CASSLRLAGGPKSYNEQFF.

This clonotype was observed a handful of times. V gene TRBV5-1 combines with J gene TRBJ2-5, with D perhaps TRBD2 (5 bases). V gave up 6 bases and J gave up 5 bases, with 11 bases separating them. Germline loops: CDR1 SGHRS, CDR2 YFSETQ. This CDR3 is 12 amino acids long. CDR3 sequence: CASISRGETQYF. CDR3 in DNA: TGCGCCAGCATCTCCCGCGGGGAGACCCAGTACTTC. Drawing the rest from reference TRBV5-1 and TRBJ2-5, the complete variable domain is KAGVTQTPRYLIKTRGQQVTLSCSPISGHRSVSWYQQTPGQGLQFLFEYFSETQRNKGNFPGRFSGRQFSNSRSEMNVSTLELGDSALYLCASISRGETQYFGPGTRLLVL.

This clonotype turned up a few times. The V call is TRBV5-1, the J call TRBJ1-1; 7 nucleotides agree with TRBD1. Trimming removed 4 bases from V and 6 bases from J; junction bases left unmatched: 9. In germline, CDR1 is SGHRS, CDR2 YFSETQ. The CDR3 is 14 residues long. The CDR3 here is CASSRNRGVAEAFF. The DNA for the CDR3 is TGCGCCAGCAGCCGTAACAGGGGAGTGGCTGAAGCTTTCTTT.

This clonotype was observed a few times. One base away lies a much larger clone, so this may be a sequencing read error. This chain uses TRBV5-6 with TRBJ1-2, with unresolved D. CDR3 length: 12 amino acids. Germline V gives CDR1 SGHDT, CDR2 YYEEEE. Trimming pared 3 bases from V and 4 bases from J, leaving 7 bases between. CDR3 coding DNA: TGTGCCAGCAGCTCAGATACCTATGGCTACACCTTC. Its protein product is CASSSDTYGYTF.

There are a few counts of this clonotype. CDR3 coding DNA: TGTGCCAGCAGCCAATCTTTGGGCTATGGCTACACCTTC. Translated, it gives CASSQSLGYGYTF. The V call is TRBV9, the J call TRBJ1-2; no reliable D call. Trimming took off 4 bases at V and 4 bases at J, with 11 bases between the two ends. CDR1 is SGDLS, CDR2 YYNGEE, per germline. CDR3 length: 13 residues.

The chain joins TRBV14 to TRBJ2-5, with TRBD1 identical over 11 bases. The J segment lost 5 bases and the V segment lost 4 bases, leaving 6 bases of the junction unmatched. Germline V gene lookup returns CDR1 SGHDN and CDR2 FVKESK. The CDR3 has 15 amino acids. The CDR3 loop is CASSPWTGGVETQYF. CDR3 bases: TGTGCCAGCAGCCCGTGGACAGGGGGCGTGGAGACCCAGTACTTC.

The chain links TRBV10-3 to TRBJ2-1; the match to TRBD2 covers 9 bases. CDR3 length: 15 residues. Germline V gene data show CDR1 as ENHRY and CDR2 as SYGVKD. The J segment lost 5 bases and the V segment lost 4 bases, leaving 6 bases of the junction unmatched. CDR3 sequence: CAISGQLAGDNEQFF. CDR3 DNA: TGTGCCATCAGTGGTCAACTAGCGGGTGACAATGAGCAGTTCTTC.

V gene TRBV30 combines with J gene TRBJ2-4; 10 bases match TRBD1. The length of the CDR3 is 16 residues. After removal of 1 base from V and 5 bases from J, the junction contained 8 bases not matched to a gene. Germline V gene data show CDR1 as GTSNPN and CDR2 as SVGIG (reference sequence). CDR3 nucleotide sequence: TGTGCCTGGAGTGGGGGACAGGGGAGGGGGCAAAACATTCAGTACTTC. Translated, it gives CAWSGGQGRGQNIQYF.

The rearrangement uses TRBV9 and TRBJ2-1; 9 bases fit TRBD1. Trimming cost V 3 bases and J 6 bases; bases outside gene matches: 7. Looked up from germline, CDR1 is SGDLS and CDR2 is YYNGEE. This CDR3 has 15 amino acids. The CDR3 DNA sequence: TGTGCCAGCAGCGGTGTAAGGACAGGGGCCAATGAGCAGTTCTTC. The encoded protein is CASSGVRTGANEQFF.

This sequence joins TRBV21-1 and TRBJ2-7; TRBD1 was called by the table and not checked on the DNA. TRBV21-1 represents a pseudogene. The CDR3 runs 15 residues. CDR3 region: CASSKDGRGLYEQYF. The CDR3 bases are TGTGCCAGCAGCAAAGACGGCAGGGGACTGTACGAGCAGTACTTC.

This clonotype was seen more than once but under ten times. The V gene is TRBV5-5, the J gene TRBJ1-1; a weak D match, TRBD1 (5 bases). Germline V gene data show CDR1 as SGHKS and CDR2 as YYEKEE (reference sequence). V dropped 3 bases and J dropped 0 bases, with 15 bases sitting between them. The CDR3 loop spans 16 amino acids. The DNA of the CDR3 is TGTGCCAGCAGCTCCCTCGGGACCTCTATGAACACTGAAGCTTTCTTT. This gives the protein CASSSLGTSMNTEAFF.

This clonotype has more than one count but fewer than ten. CDR3 residues: CASSTRQGISTDTQYF. The DNA for the CDR3 is TGTGCCAGCAGCACGCGGCAGGGGATTAGCACAGATACGCAGTATTTT. The chain is built from TRBV6-1 and TRBJ2-3; D is possibly TRBD1 (6 bases). Trimming removed 6 bases from V and 0 bases from J, with 16 bases in between. Germline loops: CDR1 MNHNS, CDR2 SASEGT. The CDR3 sequence is 16 residues long.

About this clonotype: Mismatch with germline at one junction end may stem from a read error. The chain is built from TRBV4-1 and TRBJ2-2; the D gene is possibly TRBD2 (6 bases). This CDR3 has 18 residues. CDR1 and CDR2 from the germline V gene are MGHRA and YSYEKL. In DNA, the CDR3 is TGCGTCAGCAGCCACACTTATTCTGGGACTGGGAACACCGGGGAGCTGTTTTTT. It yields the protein CVSSHTYSGTGNTGELFF.

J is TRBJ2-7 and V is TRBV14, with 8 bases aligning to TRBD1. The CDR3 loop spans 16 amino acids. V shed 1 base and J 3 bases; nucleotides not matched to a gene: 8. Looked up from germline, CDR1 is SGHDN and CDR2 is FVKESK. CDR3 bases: TGTGCCAGCAGCCAAGTAGACAGGGGAATGGGCTACGAGCAGTACTTC. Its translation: CASSQVDRGMGYEQYF.

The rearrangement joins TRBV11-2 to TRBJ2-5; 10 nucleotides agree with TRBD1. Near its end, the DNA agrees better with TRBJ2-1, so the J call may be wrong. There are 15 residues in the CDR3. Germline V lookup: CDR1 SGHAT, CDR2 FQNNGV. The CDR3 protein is CASSIRQGARGEQFF. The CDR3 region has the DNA TGTGCCAGCAGCATCCGACAGGGGGCTAGGGGTGAGCAGTTCTTC.

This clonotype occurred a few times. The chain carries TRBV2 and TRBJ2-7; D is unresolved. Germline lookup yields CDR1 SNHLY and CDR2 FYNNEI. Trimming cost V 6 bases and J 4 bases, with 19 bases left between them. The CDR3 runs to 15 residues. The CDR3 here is CASRRTLDYFYEQYF. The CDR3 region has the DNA TGTGCCAGCAGGAGGACGCTGGATTACTTTTACGAGCAGTACTTC.

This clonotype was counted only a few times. The DNA for the CDR3 is TGTGCCAGCAGCTATTGGGGGGATTCAGGCTACAATGAGCAGTTCTTC. Translated: CASSYWGDSGYNEQFF. This chain connects TRBV28 to TRBJ2-5; possible D gene TRBD2, 6 bases. The better agreement between TRBJ2-1 and the DNA end casts doubt on the J call. CDR3 length equals 16 residues. Germline assignment: CDR1 MDHEN and CDR2 SYDVKM.

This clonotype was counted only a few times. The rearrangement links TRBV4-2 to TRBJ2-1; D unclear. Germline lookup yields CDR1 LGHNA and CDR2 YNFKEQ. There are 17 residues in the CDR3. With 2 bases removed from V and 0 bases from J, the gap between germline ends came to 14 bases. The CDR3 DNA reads TGTGCCAGCAGCCAATCAACCGGGTTCAGCTCCTACAATGAGCAGTTCTTC. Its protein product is CASSQSTGFSSYNEQFF.

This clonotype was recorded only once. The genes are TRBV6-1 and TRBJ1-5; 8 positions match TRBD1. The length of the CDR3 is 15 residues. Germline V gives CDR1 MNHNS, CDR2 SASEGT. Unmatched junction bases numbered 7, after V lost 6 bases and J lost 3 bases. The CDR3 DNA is TGTGCCAGCAGGGACAGGGTTGGGGCCAATCAGCCCCAGCATTTT. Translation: CASRDRVGANQPQHF.